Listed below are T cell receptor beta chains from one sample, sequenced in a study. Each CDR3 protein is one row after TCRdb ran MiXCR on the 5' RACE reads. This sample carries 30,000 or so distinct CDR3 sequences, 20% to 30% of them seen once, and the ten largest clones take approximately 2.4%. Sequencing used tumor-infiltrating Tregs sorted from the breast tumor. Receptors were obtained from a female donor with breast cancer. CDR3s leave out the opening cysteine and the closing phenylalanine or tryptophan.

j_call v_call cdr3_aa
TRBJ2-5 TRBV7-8 ASRSRRGGFQETQY
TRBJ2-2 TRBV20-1 SAREETSGRAPTGELF
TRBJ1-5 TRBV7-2 ASSLAPGSNQPQH
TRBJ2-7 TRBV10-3 AIRTGNSYEQY
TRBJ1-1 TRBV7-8 ASSSHANTEAF
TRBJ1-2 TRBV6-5 ASKPEGGARNGYA
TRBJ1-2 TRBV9 ASSFTLENGYT
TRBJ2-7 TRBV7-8 ASSGALRTGGSYEQY
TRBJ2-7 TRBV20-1 SARDGTSGAYEQY
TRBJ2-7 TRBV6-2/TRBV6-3 ASSWDRGHYEQY
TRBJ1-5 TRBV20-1 SARYATAPNQPQH
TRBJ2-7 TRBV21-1 ASSKVGGRAPRY
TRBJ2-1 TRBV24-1 ATSEGRYNEQF
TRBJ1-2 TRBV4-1 ASSQGSERGYT
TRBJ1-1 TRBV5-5 ASSRIGGPRTTEAF
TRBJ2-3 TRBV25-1 ASSEALAGEFRDTQY
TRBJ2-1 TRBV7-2 ASSPRRGGYNEQF
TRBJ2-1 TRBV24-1 ATSDSWTANEQF
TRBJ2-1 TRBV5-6 ASSLGVAALWNEQF
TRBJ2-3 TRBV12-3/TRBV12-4 ASSLELAGPITDTQY
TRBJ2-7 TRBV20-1 SADPGRNYEQY
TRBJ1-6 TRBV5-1 ASSLLGLGNSPLH
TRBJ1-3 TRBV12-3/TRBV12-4 ASSLAWLGNTIY
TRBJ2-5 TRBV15 ATSRDESQETQY
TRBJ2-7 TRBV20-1 SAVSGPRRGERY
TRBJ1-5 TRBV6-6 ASNLGRGNQPQH
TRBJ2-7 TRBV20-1 SAIGLAGTYEQY
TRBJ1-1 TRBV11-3 ASSLGGNTEAF
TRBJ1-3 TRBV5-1 ASKTGSSGNTTY
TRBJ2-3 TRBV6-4 ASSRASTDTQY
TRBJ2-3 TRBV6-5 ASSYDFYSSTDTQY
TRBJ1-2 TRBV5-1 ASSSPPGQGAEGYT
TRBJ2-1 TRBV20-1 SASFAGRNNEQF
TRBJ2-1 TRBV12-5 ASGLGVGGRDEQF
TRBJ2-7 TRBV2 ASREGLATAYEQY
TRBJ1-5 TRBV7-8 ASSSHRLDNQTQH
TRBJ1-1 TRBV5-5 ASSFRPQNTEAF
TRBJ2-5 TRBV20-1 SARDLGTNEETQY
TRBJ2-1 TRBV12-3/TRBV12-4 ASRLSLAGVGNEQF
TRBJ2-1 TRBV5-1 ASSLPGLAGRSSYNEQF
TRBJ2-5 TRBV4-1 ASSQEAPGQVLGTQY
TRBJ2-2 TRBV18 ASSPLPSTGELF
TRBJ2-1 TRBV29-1 SVETGRNYNEQF
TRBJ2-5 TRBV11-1 ASSPRGPRGTQY
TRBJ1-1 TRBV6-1 ASSEMRRFNTEAF